The 24 T cell receptor beta chains in this list originate from one sample, sequenced in a study of blood T cell repertoires in COVID-19. TCRdb's copy holds only in-frame clones and misses some; the assay was immunoSEQ multiplex PCR. The sample has about 180,000 clones; around 86% are singletons. The sequenced sample consisted of peripheral blood. These receptors originate from a woman between 70 and 85 years old with COVID-19, enrolled during active disease.

The CDR3, as DNA: TGTGCCAGCAGCCAAGGTGACAGTAATGAAAAACTGTTTTTT. It translates to CASSQGDSNEKLFF. This chain connects TRBV14 to TRBJ1-4; a possible D gene is TRBD1 (5 bases). Trimming left V 1 base short and J 4 bases short, with 7 bases between. Looked up from germline, CDR1 is SGHDN and CDR2 is FVKESK. The CDR3 length is 14 residues.

Here the CDR3 DNA reads TGTGCCAGCAGTAGGATTAGCCGAGGGTCTACCGGGGAGCTGTTTTTT. Amino acid sequence: CASSRISRGSTGELFF. The chain carries TRBV27 and TRBJ2-2, with D possibly matching TRBD2 (5 bases). This CDR3 is built from 16 residues. Trimming removed 5 bases at V and 5 bases at J, with 18 bases between. CDR1 and CDR2 from the germline V gene are MNHEY and SMNVEV (reference sequence).

The J gene is TRBJ2-5, the V gene TRBV29-1; no definite D call. The CDR3 covers 10 residues. V shed 7 bases and J shed 5 bases, with 8 bases lying between them. The germline V gene encodes CDR1 SQVTM and CDR2 ANQGSEA. Here the CDR3 reads CSAASETQYF. The CDR3, as DNA: TGCAGCGCTGCGAGTGAGACCCAGTACTTC. The complete variable domain, with remaining parts taken from reference TRBV29-1 and TRBJ2-5, reads SAVISQKPSRDICQRGTSLTIQCQVDSQVTMMFWYRQQPGQSLTLIATANQGSEATYESGFVIDKFPISRPNLTFSTLTVSNMSPEDSSIYLCSAASETQYFGPGTRLLVL.

This clone was detected only a few times. J is TRBJ1-4 and V is TRBV28; D gene uncertain. Germline loops: CDR1 MDHEN, CDR2 SYDVKM. V shed 2 bases and J shed 4 bases, with 8 bases lying between them. The CDR3 extends over 14 amino acids. Here the CDR3 reads CASSLSGFNEKLFF. The CDR3 coding sequence is TGTGCCAGCAGTTTAAGTGGCTTTAATGAAAAACTGTTTTTT.

The J gene is TRBJ2-2, the V gene TRBV3-1 (or the pseudogene TRBV3-2); D is possibly TRBD2 (6 bases). V dropped 4 bases and J dropped 6 bases, with 18 bases sitting between them. CDR1 and CDR2 (germline): LGHDT, YNNKEL (reference sequence). This CDR3 is built from 16 residues. The CDR3 loop is CASSPDGGIISGELFF. In DNA form, the CDR3 reads TGTGCCAGCAGCCCAGACGGGGGAATCATCTCCGGGGAGCTGTTTTTT.

The chain recombines TRBV7-2 with TRBJ2-7; 15 bases are shared with TRBD2. V lost 8 bases, J lost 4 bases, and 0 bases stayed unmatched. This CDR3 comprises 13 residues. Germline loops: CDR1 SGHTA, CDR2 FQGNSA. The CDR3 DNA follows: TGTGCCAGCGGACTAGCGGGAGGGTACGAGCAGTACTTC. Translation gives CASGLAGGYEQYF.

The chain uses TRBV30 and TRBJ1-1; D not resolved. V shed 8 bases and J shed 0 bases, with 16 bases lying between them. The CDR3 totals 14 residues. Germline-derived CDR1 and CDR2 are GTSNPN and SVGIG (reference sequence). CDR3 region: CALKEGYMNTEAFF. CDR3 in DNA: TGTGCCCTCAAGGAGGGCTATATGAACACTGAAGCTTTCTTT.

CDR3 bases: TGTGCCAGTAGAGGGGAGCGGGAGAGTAGGTACGAGCAGTACTTC. Protein product: CASRGERESRYEQYF. The J gene is TRBJ2-7, the V gene TRBV19; 8 nucleotides line up with TRBD2. This CDR3 contains 15 residues. Germline trimming cut 6 bases from V and 4 bases from J; bases unmatched to any gene: 11. Per the germline V gene, CDR1 is LNHDA and CDR2 is SQIVND (reference sequence).

This chain connects TRBV10-3 to TRBJ2-3; D is unclear. The V gene lost 5 bases and the J gene lost 4 bases, with 10 bases spanning the gap. The CDR3 runs to 13 residues. The germline V gene encodes CDR1 ENHRY and CDR2 SYGVKD. CDR3 DNA: TGTGCCATCAGTAACTTACGAGCAGATACGCAGTATTTT. Its protein product is CAISNLRADTQYF.

V usage is TRBV7-9 and J usage is TRBJ2-7; D not certain. CDR1 SEHNR and CDR2 FQNEAQ come from the germline V gene (reference sequence). V dropped 7 bases and J dropped 2 bases, with 6 bases sitting between them. The CDR3 sequence is 11 residues long. For the CDR3, the DNA is TGTGCCAGCACCCAGACCTACGAGCAGTACTTC. Protein product: CASTQTYEQYF. Variable domain in full (rest from reference TRBV7-9 and TRBJ2-7): DTGVSQNPRHKITKRGQNVTFRCDPISEHNRLYWYRQTLGQGPEFLTYFQNEAQLEKSRLLSDRFSAERPKGSFSTLEIQRTEQGDSAMYLCASTQTYEQYFGPGTRLTVT.

V and J are TRBV6-5 and TRBJ1-2, with a tentative D call TRBD1 (6 bases). CDR3 length: 15 residues. V lost 4 bases and J 0 bases, leaving 12 bases between the germline ends. Germline lookup yields CDR1 MNHEY and CDR2 SVGAGI. CDR3 coding DNA: TGTGCCAGCAGTTCCTCGACAGGATCTAACTATGGCTACACCTTC. It is translated as CASSSSTGSNYGYTF.

This chain joins TRBV19 and TRBJ2-6; perhaps TRBD2 as D (5 bases). CDR1 and CDR2 (germline): LNHDA, SQIVND (reference sequence). The V end lost 3 bases, the J end lost 2 bases, and 17 bases lay between the germline ends. The CDR3 consists of 18 residues. The chain's CDR3 is CASSIADGIPPGANVLTF. The CDR3 coding sequence is TGTGCCAGTAGTATCGCGGACGGGATCCCACCTGGGGCCAACGTCCTGACTTTC. Together with reference TRBV19 and TRBJ2-6, the CDR3 gives the full variable domain: DGGITQSPKYLFRKEGQNVTLSCEQNLNHDAMYWYRQDPGQGLRLIYYSQIVNDFQKGDIAEGYSVSREKKESFPLTVTSAQKNPTAFYLCASSIADGIPPGANVLTFGAGSRLTVL.

This clone showed up just a few times. V usage is TRBV28 and J usage is TRBJ1-2, with 7 positions matching TRBD1. Looked up from germline, CDR1 is MDHEN and CDR2 is SYDVKM. The CDR3 is made up of 16 amino acids. The V segment lost 8 bases and the J segment 4 bases; nucleotides outside the gene matches: 16. The CDR3: CASVGRGRGVSYGYTF. The DNA for the CDR3 is TGTGCCAGCGTTGGAAGGGGGCGCGGGGTTAGCTATGGCTACACCTTC.

The V gene is TRBV13, the J gene TRBJ1-4; 9 nucleotides match TRBD1. This CDR3 contains 19 residues. The trim removed 5 bases at V and 8 bases at J, leaving 21 bases unmatched. From germline, CDR1 is PRHDT and CDR2 FYEKMQ (reference sequence). In DNA, the CDR3 is TGTGCCAGCAGCCCATTCCTTTCCCGGGACAGGGCCCCTGGCGAAAAACTGTTTTTT. As protein: CASSPFLSRDRAPGEKLFF.

About this clone itself: The junction departs from germline at one end; a sequencing error may be responsible. The chain combines TRBV9 with TRBJ2-5, with 9 bases identical to TRBD2. CDR3 length equals 16 residues. Germline CDR1 reads SGDLS; CDR2 reads YYNGEE. This CDR3 is CASSVQAGGLQEIQYF. In nucleotides, the CDR3 is TGTGCCAGCAGCGTCCAAGCGGGAGGACTACAAGAGATCCAGTACTTC. Combining the CDR3 with reference TRBV9 and TRBJ2-5 gives the whole variable domain DSGVTQTPKHLITATGQRVTLRCSPRSGDLSVYWYQQSLDQGLQFLIQYYNGEERAKGNILERFSAQQFPDLHSELNLSSLELGDSALYFCASSVQAGGLQEIQYFGPGTRLLVL.

The rearrangement links TRBV9 to TRBJ1-3; 10 bases fit TRBD1. Germline V gene sequence: CDR1 SGDLS, CDR2 YYNGEE. The CDR3 is 16 residues long. V trimming: 4 bases; J trimming: 3 bases; junction bases outside the gene matches: 7. This chain's CDR3 is CASSLEDRGGGNTIYF. CDR3 nucleotide sequence: TGTGCCAGCAGCCTCGAGGACAGGGGGGGTGGAAACACCATATATTTT.

The CDR3 nucleotides are TGTGCCAGCACCTTGGACGATACAAGGAGGGGCTACACCTTC. It encodes CASTLDDTRRGYTF. The chain couples TRBV28 to TRBJ1-2; D not certain. V was cut by 7 bases and J by 8 bases, with 20 bases left in between. Germline CDR1 reads MDHEN; CDR2 reads SYDVKM. CDR3 length: 14 amino acids.

The J gene is TRBJ2-2, the V gene TRBV29-1; possible D gene TRBD1, 5 bases. V lost 4 bases to trimming and J lost 4 bases, with 13 bases between them. The CDR3 is 14 residues long. From germline, CDR1 is SQVTM and CDR2 ANQGSEA. CDR3 loop: CSVGQSPVTGELFF. The CDR3 nucleotides read TGCAGCGTTGGACAGTCCCCCGTCACCGGGGAGCTGTTTTTT.

This chain links TRBV19 with TRBJ2-2, with TRBD2 matching over 10 bases. V lost 3 bases, J lost 6 bases, and 4 bases stayed unmatched. CDR1 and CDR2 from the germline V gene are LNHDA and SQIVND (reference sequence). CDR3 length: 15 amino acids. As DNA, the CDR3 is TGTGCCAGTAGTATTTCTAGCGGGAGTCCCGGGGAGCTGTTTTTT. Its translation is CASSISSGSPGELFF.

The CDR3 nucleotides read TGTGCCAGCAGTGAAAGGCTAGCGGGAGTAGAGACCCAGTACTTC. Its translation is CASSERLAGVETQYF. The chain combines TRBV2 with TRBJ2-5; TRBD2 agrees at 10 bases. CDR1 and CDR2 from the germline V gene are SNHLY and FYNNEI. The CDR3 contains 15 residues. The ends lost 2 bases at V and 4 bases at J; junction bases unmatched: 4.

The rearrangement links TRBV28 to TRBJ2-3; 7 bases are shared with TRBD1. The CDR3 covers 15 residues. The V segment lost 6 bases and the J segment 1 base; nucleotides outside the gene matches: 7. Germline V gives CDR1 MDHEN, CDR2 SYDVKM. CDR3 DNA: TGTGCCAGCAGGTCCCCCGGGACAGGCACAGATACGCAGTATTTT. Residues: CASRSPGTGTDTQYF. Full variable domain (remainder filled in from reference TRBV28 and TRBJ2-3): DVKVTQSSRYLVKRTGEKVFLECVQDMDHENMFWYRQDPGLGLRLIYFSYDVKMKEKGDIPEGYSVSREKKERFSLILESASTNQTSMYLCASRSPGTGTDTQYFGPGTRLTVL.

This clone was recorded a few times. V gene TRBV4-1 combines with J gene TRBJ2-3, with D tentatively TRBD1 (6 bases). CDR1 and CDR2 from the germline V gene are MGHRA and YSYEKL. The germline V and J ends were trimmed by 5 bases and 2 bases, with 17 bases remaining between them. The CDR3 loop spans 16 amino acids. This chain's CDR3 is CASSAPQGRNTDTQYF. Here the CDR3 DNA reads TGCGCCAGCAGCGCCCCACAGGGACGTAACACAGATACGCAGTATTTT.

The CDR3 here is CASGGPPGNEQFF. Here the CDR3 DNA reads TGTGCCAGCGGGGGCCCACCGGGTAATGAGCAGTTCTTC. V gene TRBV5-4 combines with J gene TRBJ2-1, with a possible D match to TRBD1 (6 bases). V lost 7 bases and J 7 bases, leaving 15 bases between the germline ends. The CDR3 sequence is 13 residues long. Germline V gene sequence: CDR1 SGHNT, CDR2 YYREEE (reference sequence).

The genes are TRBV3-1 (or the pseudogene TRBV3-2) and TRBJ2-7, with D perhaps matching TRBD1 (6 bases). The CDR3 consists of 15 residues. V was clipped by 4 bases and J by 1 base, with 14 bases between them. Germline CDR1 is LGHDT and CDR2 is YNNKEL (reference sequence). This chain's CDR3 is CASSPVLDRSYEQYF. CDR3 in DNA: TGTGCCAGCAGCCCAGTTTTGGACAGATCCTACGAGCAGTACTTC.